This TCR beta chain is from a study of blood T cell repertoires in COVID-19. Deletions cut 3 bases from V and 2 bases from J, with 16 bases between. Germline CDR1 SGHAT, CDR2 FQNNGV. The CDR3 runs 17 residues. The table came from immunoSEQ multiplex PCR; TCRdb's copy has only in-frame clones and leaves some out. The sample carries fewer than 120,000 clones, about 88% recorded once. The sequence was obtained from a woman between 50 and 59 years old with acute or convalescent COVID-19. Sequenced sample: peripheral blood. The chain couples TRBV11-2 to TRBJ2-2; tentatively, D is TRBD2 (7 bases). The DNA for the CDR3 is TGTGCCAGCAGCTTCCCCGTGGGGGGGGGCAACACCGGGGAGCTGTTTTTT. It specifies CASSFPVGGGNTGELFF.